This is a list of T cell receptor beta chains from one sample in a study of blood T cell repertoires in COVID-19. Some clones are missing from TCRdb's copy, which holds only in-frame ones; the method was immunoSEQ multiplex PCR. The sample yields roughly 200,000 clones, just over 85% seen once. Input material: peripheral blood. The receptor set was obtained from a man younger than 35 with active or convalescent COVID-19. Both conserved end residues are trimmed from each CDR3. A D gene is named only where the DNA matches it firmly.

v_gene	j_gene	d_gene	CDR3aa
TRBV28	TRBJ2-1	TRBD1	ASSLVGQGENEQF
TRBV30	TRBJ1-2	TRBD1	AWSRDRGFS
TRBV19	TRBJ2-7	NA	ASSIDLSKTGAYEQY
TRBV5-1	TRBJ1-1	NA	ASSQTVPNTEAF
TRBV7-2	TRBJ2-7	NA	ASSLRASRVEQY
TRBV27	TRBJ1-1	NA	ASSHGGTEAF
TRBV7-2	TRBJ2-1	TRBD2	ASSLGLAGIGNEQF
TRBV30	TRBJ1-4	NA	AWNRATNEKLF
TRBV7-2	TRBJ1-1	TRBD1	ASSERTGVGNTEAF
TRBV9	TRBJ2-7	TRBD2	ASSGQLAGTYEQY
TRBV19	TRBJ1-1	NA	ASSIWGENTEAF
TRBV29-1	TRBJ1-1	NA	SVSNRLADTEAF
TRBV5-1	TRBJ1-5	NA	ASSFGSNQPQH
TRBV7-9	TRBJ2-7	NA	ASSLGVGGPTYEQY
TRBV6-1	TRBJ2-7	TRBD1	ASSVGSEGTLRGYEQY
TRBV4-2	TRBJ2-1	NA	ASSQAGSGYNEQF
TRBV28	TRBJ2-2	NA	ASRAANTGELF
TRBV10-3	TRBJ1-4	TRBD1	ATRTGENEKLF
TRBV6-2/TRBV6-3	TRBJ1-2	NA	ASSYAPRVQTNYGYT
TRBV3-1/TRBV3-2	TRBJ2-2	NA	ASSQPGLMNTGELF
TRBV4-3	TRBJ2-7	NA	ASSQDYQGIYYEQY
TRBV7-3	TRBJ2-1	NA	ASSLIATGSGTTPYNEQF
TRBV6-5	TRBJ2-7	TRBD1	ASTDRTGDYEQY
TRBV28	TRBJ1-4	TRBD1	ASSLTGGNEKLF
TRBV6-2/TRBV6-3	TRBJ2-1	NA	ASSYSNEQF
TRBV6-2/TRBV6-3	TRBJ2-7	TRBD1	ASSQPGQGHYEQY
TRBV6-5	TRBJ2-1	NA	ASSWRGGNEQF
TRBV13	TRBJ1-1	TRBD1	ASSSRDRDTEAF
TRBV11-3	TRBJ2-5	TRBD1	ASRPYRDRGTQETQY
TRBV15	TRBJ1-1	NA	ATSRDISQTEAF
TRBV29-1	TRBJ1-1	NA	SVSGAEAF
TRBV6-5	TRBJ2-7	TRBD2	ASTQRGGAEY
TRBV5-1	TRBJ2-5	TRBD1	ASSGRPGQGGETQY
TRBV7-8	TRBJ1-1	TRBD1	ASSLDWGGQGNTEAF
TRBV14	TRBJ1-2	NA	ASSQDKSYGYT
TRBV9	TRBJ1-5	TRBD1	ASSVDRVRRPQH
TRBV29-1	TRBJ2-1	TRBD1	SVADRTLNNEQF
TRBV6-2/TRBV6-3	TRBJ2-5	TRBD2	ASSKTSGRAFEETQY
TRBV7-9	TRBJ1-4	NA	ASSPGTSNEKLF
TRBV9	TRBJ2-7	TRBD2	ASSVGLAGAAGDEQY
TRBV6-5	TRBJ1-1	TRBD1	ASRADRAHTEAF
TRBV18	TRBJ1-2	TRBD1	ASSPRLGTGSSYGYT
TRBV5-4	TRBJ2-5	TRBD2	ASSLTSGGAETQY
TRBV5-4	TRBJ2-7	TRBD2	ASSLLAGGGNEQY
TRBV5-6	TRBJ1-2	TRBD1	ASSLGAGGDGYT
TRBV30	TRBJ1-4	TRBD1	ASPAGTGRGKLF
TRBV5-4	TRBJ1-1	TRBD1	ASSWGDSLNTEAF
TRBV19	TRBJ1-2	TRBD1	ASRKRPGQGNWGYT
TRBV19	TRBJ1-1	NA	ASSILPGLNTEAF
TRBV9	TRBJ1-1	TRBD1	ASSVATGVPGLNTEAF
TRBV10-3	TRBJ1-3	TRBD1	AISGTDGNTIY
TRBV19	TRBJ2-3	NA	ASSARLGGDFSTDTQY
TRBV7-9	TRBJ1-1	NA	ASSLQGNEAF
TRBV19	TRBJ1-4	NA	ASSISVGSGNEKLF
TRBV19	TRBJ1-5	NA	ASTTTWGVNSNQPQH
TRBV4-2	TRBJ2-4	TRBD2	ASSQSGRVNIQY
TRBV6-2/TRBV6-3	TRBJ1-1	NA	ASSYNPTEINTEAF
TRBV28	TRBJ2-3	NA	ASSGFTDTQY